This T cell receptor beta chain was recovered during a study of blood T cell repertoires in COVID-19. About the study: Acute and convalescent COVID-19 specimens originated in the United States, Italy and Spain. Nucleic acid was either cDNA or gDNA, and it came from T cells, B-cell-depleted T cells, or PBMCs.

CDR3 size: 16 residues. V lost 4 bases, J lost 1 base, and 9 bases stayed unmatched. In germline, CDR1 is SGHRS, CDR2 YFSETQ. Per the original data handling: Estimation of nucleated cell counts relied on the amplification of reference gene primers. The protocol was immunoSEQ multiplex PCR, while the TCRdb copy is restricted to in-frame clones and leaves out a portion. V and J calls and clone size are given by that table; D and trimming were obtained from the DNA. Of around 110,000 clones detected, more than 80% appear once; the ten largest clones hold about 4.5%. The clonotype was recovered from a man in his forties with acute or convalescent COVID-19. Material: peripheral blood. The rearrangement uses TRBV5-1 and TRBJ2-5; the match to TRBD1 covers 8 bases. CDR3 protein: CASSRGQGTLQETQYF. The CDR3 DNA reads as TGCGCCAGCAGCCGCGGACAGGGTACCCTCCAAGAGACCCAGTACTTC.